This T cell receptor (beta chain) was identified during a study of vaccination and CD4 T cells after COVID-19. The treatment: approximately nine-day PBMC culture with coronavirus spike peptide pools or control peptides (ViraFEST assay). The CDR3 has 14 residues. V lost 4 bases to trimming and J lost 2 bases, with 9 bases between them. Germline V gene lookup returns CDR1 MNHEY and CDR2 SVGAGI. Sequenced with the Oncomine TCR Beta short-read assay was DNA taken from cultured CD4+ T cells. One entry per CDR3 protein results from TCRdb running MiXCR on the PCR reads. The table lists about 15,000 distinct CDR3 sequences, 55% to 85% of them singletons, with 15% to 20% in the top ten. About this clonotype: No antigen is known for it.

The V gene is TRBV6-5, the J gene TRBJ2-4; D is unclear. This clonotype was sampled from a human donor who had recovered from COVID-19. The specimen was CD4+ T cells from blood, cultured in vitro. The CDR3 sequence: CASSSRITKNIQYF. The CDR3 bases are TGTGCCAGCAGTTCCCGAATCACCAAAAACATTCAGTACTTC.